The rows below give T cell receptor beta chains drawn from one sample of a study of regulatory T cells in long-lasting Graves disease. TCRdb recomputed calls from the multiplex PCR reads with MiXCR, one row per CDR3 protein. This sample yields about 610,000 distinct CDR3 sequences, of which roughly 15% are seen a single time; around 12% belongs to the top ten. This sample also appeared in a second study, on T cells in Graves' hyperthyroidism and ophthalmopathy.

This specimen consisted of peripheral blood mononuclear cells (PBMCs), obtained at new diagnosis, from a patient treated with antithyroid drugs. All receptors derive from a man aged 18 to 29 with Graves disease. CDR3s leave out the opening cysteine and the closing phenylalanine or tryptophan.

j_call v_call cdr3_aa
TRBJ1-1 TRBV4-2 ASSQDKGGRGTEAF
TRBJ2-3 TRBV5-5 ASSLLGQDTQY
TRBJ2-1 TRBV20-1 SARTGDSYNEQF
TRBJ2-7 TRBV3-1 ASSQPGQGTYEQY
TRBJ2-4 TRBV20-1 SAMDRSAKNIQY
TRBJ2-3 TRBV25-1 ATKEGSTDTQY
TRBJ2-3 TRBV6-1 ASSALAGGRTDTQY
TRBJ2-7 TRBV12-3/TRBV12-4 ASRLAGGYYEQY
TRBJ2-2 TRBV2 ASSESSGTGELF
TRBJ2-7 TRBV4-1 ASSTSAGLAYEQY
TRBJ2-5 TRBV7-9 ASSWGLAGPQETQY
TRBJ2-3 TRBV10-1 ATKTSAVGTQY
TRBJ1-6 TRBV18 ASSPTDSNSPLH
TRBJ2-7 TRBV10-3 AISESLPGTGSYEQY
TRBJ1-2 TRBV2 ASRGKQGLANYGYT
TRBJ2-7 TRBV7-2 ASSRDGSKY
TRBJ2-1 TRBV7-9 ASSLAGGFYNEQF
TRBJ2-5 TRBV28 ASPPLETQY
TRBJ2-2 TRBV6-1 ASSDRDRGIVGELF
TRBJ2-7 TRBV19 ASSIGQGAGEQY
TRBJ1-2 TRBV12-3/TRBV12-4 ASSLGQLFNYGYT
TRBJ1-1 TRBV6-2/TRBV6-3 ASSFPHRVLYTEAF
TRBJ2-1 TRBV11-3 ASSLSGQGSYNEQF
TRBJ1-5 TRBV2 ASRPRTGYSNQPQH
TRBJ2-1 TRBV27 ASSPSGLAGVYSEQF
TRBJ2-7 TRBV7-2 ASSQAALAYYEQY
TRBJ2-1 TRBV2 ASSFSGMSGNEQF
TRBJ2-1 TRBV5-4 ASSPWEGGHNEQF
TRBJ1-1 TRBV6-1 ASSAWDSGYA
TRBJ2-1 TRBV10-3 AISARTGPSYNEQF
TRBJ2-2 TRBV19 ASSIGPSTGELF
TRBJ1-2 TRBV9 ASSSSGTGVGGYT
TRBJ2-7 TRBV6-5 ASSYGGTVSSYEQY
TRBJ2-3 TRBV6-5 ASSYFYWQDTQY
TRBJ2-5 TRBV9 ASSVSTSGRLEETQY
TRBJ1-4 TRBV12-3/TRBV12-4 ASSSIPRTGNNEKLF
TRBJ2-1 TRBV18 ASSPTLGTSAPVEQF